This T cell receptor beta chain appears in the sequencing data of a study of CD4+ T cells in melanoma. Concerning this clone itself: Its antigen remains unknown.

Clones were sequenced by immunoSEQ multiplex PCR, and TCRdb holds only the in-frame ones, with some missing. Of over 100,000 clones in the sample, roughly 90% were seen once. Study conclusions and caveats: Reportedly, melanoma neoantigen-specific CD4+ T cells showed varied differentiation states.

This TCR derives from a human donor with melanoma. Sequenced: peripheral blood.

CDR3 coding DNA: TGTGCCAGCAGCGTCGGACAACCCTACGAGCAGTACTTC. Translating gives CASSVGQPYEQYF. This chain connects TRBV2 to TRBJ2-7, with D tentatively TRBD1 (5 bases). The germline gives CDR1 SNHLY, CDR2 FYNNEI. Between the trimmed V and J ends, which lost 6 bases and 2 bases, there was a span of 11 bases. This CDR3 is 13 amino acids long.